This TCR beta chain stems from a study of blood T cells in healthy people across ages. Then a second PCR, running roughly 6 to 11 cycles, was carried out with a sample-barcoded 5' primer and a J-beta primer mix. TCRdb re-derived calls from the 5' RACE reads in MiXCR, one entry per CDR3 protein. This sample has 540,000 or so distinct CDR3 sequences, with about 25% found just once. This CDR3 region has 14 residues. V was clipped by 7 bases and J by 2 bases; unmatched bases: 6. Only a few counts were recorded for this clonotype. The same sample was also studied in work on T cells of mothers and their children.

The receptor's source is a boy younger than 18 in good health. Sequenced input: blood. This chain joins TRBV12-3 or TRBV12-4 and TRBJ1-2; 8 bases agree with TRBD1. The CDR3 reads CASTAGQVNYGYTF. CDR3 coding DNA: TGTGCCAGCACCGCGGGACAGGTCAACTATGGCTACACCTTC.